This T cell receptor beta chain was obtained from a study of blood T cells in healthy people across ages. A second PCR of about 6 to 12 cycles used a sample-barcoded 5' primer and a J-beta primer mix. TCRdb re-called the 5' RACE reads through MiXCR, storing one row per CDR3 protein. The table lists about 760,000 distinct CDR3 sequences, just over 55% of them singletons. This clonotype was seen once. CDR3 size: 17 residues. Losses at the gene ends were 4 bases for V and 4 bases for J; bases not matched to a gene: 11. Germline V gives CDR1 SGHRS, CDR2 YFSETQ. The clonotype was recovered from a man aged 40-55 years in good health. The rearrangement links TRBV5-1 to TRBJ2-1; 10 bases are shared with TRBD2. Sequenced material: blood. CDR3 coding DNA: TGCGCCAGCAGCCGAAACGAAAGGACTAGCGGATACAATGAGCAGTTCTTC. Translating gives CASSRNERTSGYNEQFF.